Below are 15 T cell receptor beta chains sequenced from a single sample in a study of cytomegalovirus exposure and HLA in healthy donors. With 60 Vbeta and 13 Jbeta primers, the PCR was carried out. Repertoires were generated with immunoSEQ multiplex PCR, while TCRdb's copy carries only in-frame clones and drops some. The profile shows over 150,000 clones, around 67% of them singletons. Input material: PBMCs. The receptors originated from a woman between 18 and 30 years old in good health and CMV-seropositive.

The rearrangement joins TRBV2 to TRBJ2-2, with 7 positions matching TRBD1. The V segment lost 6 bases and the J segment 6 bases; nucleotides outside the gene matches: 10. CDR3 length: 15 amino acids. Germline CDR1 reads SNHLY; CDR2 reads FYNNEI. For the CDR3, the DNA is TGTGCCAGCAGACGAATAACAGGGGTATCCGGGGAGCTGTTTTTT. Amino acids: CASRRITGVSGELFF. The full variable domain, in which reference TRBV2 and TRBJ2-2 provide the parts outside the CDR3, is EPEVTQTPSHQVTQMGQEVILRCVPISNHLYFYWYRQILGQKVEFLVSFYNNEISEKSEIFDDQFSVERPDGSNFTLKIRSTKLEDSAMYFCASRRITGVSGELFFGEGSRLTVL.

This clone has a single count. The rearrangement uses TRBV2 and TRBJ2-7; no reliable D call. The length of the CDR3 is 17 residues. V lost 8 bases and J 0 bases, leaving 23 bases between the germline ends. The germline V gene encodes CDR1 SNHLY and CDR2 FYNNEI. Here the CDR3 DNA reads TGTGCCAGCCAAGACCGTTTATCACGGGTATTCTCCTACGAGCAGTACTTC. Its protein is CASQDRLSRVFSYEQYF.

This clone has a handful of counts. The gene calls are TRBV5-1 and TRBJ2-5; TRBD1 is a possible D gene (5 bases). The DNA end lines up better with TRBJ2-7; the J call may be wrong. The length of the CDR3 is 14 residues. Germline V CDR1 and CDR2: SGHRS, YFSETQ. CDR3 bases: TGCGCCAGCAGCTTGGGACAGAGAACCTACGAGCAGTACTTC. As protein: CASSLGQRTYEQYF.

The chain employs TRBV19 and TRBJ2-3; the D is unclear. CDR1 is LNHDA and CDR2 is SQIVND in the germline V gene (reference sequence). CDR3 size: 14 residues. Trimming removed 6 bases at V and 3 bases at J, with 13 bases between. Written as DNA, the CDR3 is TGTGCCAGTAGCACCCCAGGATCGACAGATACGCAGTATTTT. Protein: CASSTPGSTDTQYF.

The chain uses TRBV4-2 and TRBJ1-4; D possibly corresponds to TRBD1 (5 bases). Trimming took off 3 bases at V and 8 bases at J, with 19 bases between the two ends. The CDR3 extends over 16 amino acids. The germline V gene encodes CDR1 LGHNA and CDR2 YNFKEQ. The CDR3 DNA follows: TGTGCCAGCAGCCACCCTCCGGGGGGGGTGGTCGAAAAACTGTTTTTT. It encodes CASSHPPGGVVEKLFF.

The V gene is TRBV18, the J gene TRBJ2-7, with TRBD2 matching over 10 bases. This CDR3 is 14 amino acids long. CDR1 and CDR2 from the germline V gene are KGHSH and LQKENI. J lost 9 bases, V lost 2 bases, and 7 bases had no gene match. The DNA of the CDR3 is TGTGCCAGCTCACCAGGACTAGCGGACGTTTCGCAGTACTTC. Amino acid sequence: CASSPGLADVSQYF.

This rearrangement joins TRBV13 to TRBJ2-7; D is perhaps TRBD2 (6 bases). CDR1 is PRHDT and CDR2 is FYEKMQ in the germline V gene (reference sequence). The ends were cut back, 5 bases at V and 4 bases at J, with 24 bases in the middle. The CDR3 consists of 17 residues. The chain's CDR3 is CASSGRDSKSLSYEQYF. The CDR3 nucleotides are TGTGCCAGCAGCGGAAGGGACTCCAAATCCCTATCATACGAGCAGTACTTC.

Comment on this clone: The junction departs from germline at one end; a sequencing error may be responsible. This sample also contains other DNA sequences that code for the same CDR3. The rearrangement joins TRBV7-9 to TRBJ1-1, with no clear D. This CDR3 has 14 residues. CDR1 and CDR2 (germline): SEHNR, FQNEAQ (reference sequence). The CDR3 coding sequence is TGCGCCAGCAGCCCGGCACAGAGAAACACTGAAGCTTTCTTT. Protein product: CASSPAQRNTEAFF. Combining the CDR3 with reference TRBV7-9 and TRBJ1-1 gives the whole variable domain DTGVSQNPRHKITKRGQNVTFRCDPISEHNRLYWYRQTLGQGPEFLTYFQNEAQLEKSRLLSDRFSAERPKGSFSTLEIQRTEQGDSAMYLCASSPAQRNTEAFFGQGTRLTVV.

The chain carries TRBV11-3 and TRBJ2-5; 7 bases agree with TRBD2. Germline CDR1 is SGHNT and CDR2 is YENEEA. V shed 1 base, J shed 5 bases, and the junction held 16 bases outside the gene matches. This CDR3 has 18 residues. CDR3 sequence (DNA): TGTGCCAGCAGCTTAGGGCGGCCGCTCCGGGAGGTTCTCGAGACCCAGTACTTC. Translated: CASSLGRPLREVLETQYF.

In nucleotides, the CDR3 is TGTGCCAGCAGTTTGGGCAGCGGGTACGAGCAGTACTTC. It yields the protein CASSLGSGYEQYF. V gene TRBV27 combines with J gene TRBJ2-7, with D perhaps matching TRBD2 (6 bases). The ends were cut back, 3 bases at V and 4 bases at J, with 10 bases in the middle. Germline CDR1 is MNHEY and CDR2 is SMNVEV (reference sequence). The CDR3 has 13 residues.

The chain recombines TRBV5-1 with TRBJ2-5; 8 bases fit TRBD1. The DNA end is a closer match to TRBJ2-7, so the J assignment may be wrong. This CDR3 comprises 15 residues. Germline lookup yields CDR1 SGHRS and CDR2 YFSETQ. This chain's CDR3 is CASSLRTGTSYEQYF. The CDR3, as DNA: TGCGCCAGCAGCTTAAGGACAGGGACCTCCTACGAGCAGTACTTC.

V gene TRBV19 combines with J gene TRBJ1-1, with no clear D. Germline V gene data show CDR1 as LNHDA and CDR2 as SQIVND (reference sequence). The CDR3 has 13 residues. Trimming shortened V by 5 bases and J by 3 bases, and 10 bases separated the two germline ends. The CDR3: CASSYSSYTEAFF. Written as DNA, the CDR3 is TGTGCCAGTAGTTATAGCAGCTACACTGAAGCTTTCTTT. The entire variable domain, with the rest obtained from reference TRBV19 and TRBJ1-1, is as follows: DGGITQSPKYLFRKEGQNVTLSCEQNLNHDAMYWYRQDPGQGLRLIYYSQIVNDFQKGDIAEGYSVSREKKESFPLTVTSAQKNPTAFYLCASSYSSYTEAFFGQGTRLTVV.

As concerns this clone: Other nucleotide sequences in the sample specify the same CDR3. This chain joins TRBV27 and TRBJ1-1; weak D call: TRBD1 (5 bases). The CDR3 covers 15 residues. V was clipped by 5 bases and J by 0 bases, with 13 bases between them. Germline CDR1 reads MNHEY; CDR2 reads SMNVEV (reference sequence). The CDR3 reads CASSPRQPLNTEAFF. For the CDR3, the DNA is TGTGCCAGCAGTCCAAGACAGCCTTTGAACACTGAAGCTTTCTTT.

This clone was seen a few times. This chain connects TRBV9 to TRBJ1-2; 12 bases align to TRBD1. The CDR3 runs 16 residues. Germline V CDR1 and CDR2: SGDLS, YYNGEE. Trimming cost V 3 bases and J 8 bases; bases outside gene matches: 11. The DNA of the CDR3 is TGTGCCAGCAGCGCGACCGGGACAGGGGGCGCGGGGGGCTACACCTTC. This sequence encodes CASSATGTGGAGGYTF.

The chain is built from TRBV28 and TRBJ2-1, with TRBD2 identical over 11 bases. The trim removed 5 bases at V and 14 bases at J, leaving 11 bases unmatched. The CDR3 covers 14 residues. Germline V gene sequence: CDR1 MDHEN, CDR2 SYDVKM. DNA for the CDR3: TGTGCCAGCAGTGCAGATACCCCTAGCGGGAGGAAGTTCTTC. The encoded protein is CASSADTPSGRKFF.